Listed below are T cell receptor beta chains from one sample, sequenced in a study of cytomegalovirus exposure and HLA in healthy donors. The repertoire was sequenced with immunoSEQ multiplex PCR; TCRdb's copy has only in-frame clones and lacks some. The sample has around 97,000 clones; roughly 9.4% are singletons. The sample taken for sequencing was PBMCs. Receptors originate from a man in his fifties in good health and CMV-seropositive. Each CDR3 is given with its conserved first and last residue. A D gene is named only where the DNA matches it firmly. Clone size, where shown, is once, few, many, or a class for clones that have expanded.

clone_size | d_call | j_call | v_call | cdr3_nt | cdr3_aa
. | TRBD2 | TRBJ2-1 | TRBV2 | TGTGCCAGCAGGCCGAGGACTAGCGGTGAGCAGTTCTTC | CASRPRTSGEQFF
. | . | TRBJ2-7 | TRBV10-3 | TGTGCCATCAGCGCAAGAGGCCGCGCCTACGAGCAGTACTTC | CAISARGRAYEQYF
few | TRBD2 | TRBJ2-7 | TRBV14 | TGTGCCAGCAGTCAAGCGGGAGGGTCCTTCCGCGAGCAGTACTTC | CASSQAGGSFREQYF
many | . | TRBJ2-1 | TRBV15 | TGTGCCACCAGCCTAAATTTAGGGGGGGGAAATGAGCAGTTCTTC | CATSLNLGGGNEQFF
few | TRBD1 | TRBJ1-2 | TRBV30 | TGTGCCTGGAGCCGACAGGGGGTAGACGGCTACACCTTC | CAWSRQGVDGYTF
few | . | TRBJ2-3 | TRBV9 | TGTGCCAGGAGGGGGACGGGTAAGGGAGATACGCAGTATTTT | CARRGTGKGDTQYF
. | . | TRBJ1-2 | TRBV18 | TGTGCCAGCTCAGCCAGACAGGCCACGGGATATGGCTACACCTTC | CASSARQATGYGYTF
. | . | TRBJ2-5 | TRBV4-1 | TGCGCCAGCAGCCAGGGTCGGACAGATGGGGAGACCCAGTACTTC | CASSQGRTDGETQYF
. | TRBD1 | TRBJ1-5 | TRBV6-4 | TGTGCCAGCAGTGACCCGCCCGGGACAGGGGGTTATAGCAATCAGCCCCAGCATTTT | CASSDPPGTGGYSNQPQHF
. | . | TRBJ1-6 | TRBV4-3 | TGCGCCAGCAGCCAAGATGTCCAGGGAGGAAATTCACCCCTCCACTTT | CASSQDVQGGNSPLHF
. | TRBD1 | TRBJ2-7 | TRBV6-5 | TGTGAGTTAGGACAGGGGGCTCGCGACGAGCAGTACTTC | CELGQGARDEQYF
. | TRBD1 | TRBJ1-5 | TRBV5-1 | TGCGCCAGCAGCTTCACAGGGGATAGCAATCAGCCCCAGCATTTT | CASSFTGDSNQPQHF
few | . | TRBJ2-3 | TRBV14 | TGTGCCAGCAGCCAAGGCGTATTAACTACGCAGTATTTT | CASSQGVLTTQYF
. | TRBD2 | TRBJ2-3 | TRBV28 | TGTGCCAGCACCGCTGCGGGAGCTACGCCAGATACGCAGTATTTT | CASTAAGATPDTQYF
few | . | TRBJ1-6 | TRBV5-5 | TGTGCCAGCAGCTTGATGGGGAGCTCCTATAATTCACCCCTCCACTTT | CASSLMGSSYNSPLHF
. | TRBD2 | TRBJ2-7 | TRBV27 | TGTGCCAGCAGTTTACCCACGGGGACTAGCGGTCCCTACGAGCAGTACTTC | CASSLPTGTSGPYEQYF
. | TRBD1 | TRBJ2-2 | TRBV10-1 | TGCGCCAGCAGAGACAGGGGAACGAACACCGGGGAGCTGTTTTTT | CASRDRGTNTGELFF
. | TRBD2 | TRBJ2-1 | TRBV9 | TGTGCCAGCAGCGTAGCGGTCACTAGCGAACAGTTCTTC | CASSVAVTSEQFF
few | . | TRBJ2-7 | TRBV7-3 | TGTGCCAGCAGCCTTAGGGGAGGTGGGAGCTCCTACGAGCAGTACTTC | CASSLRGGGSSYEQYF
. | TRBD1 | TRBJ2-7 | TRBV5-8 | TGTGCCAGCAGCCCTCAGACAGGGATCAACGAGCAGTACTTC | CASSPQTGINEQYF
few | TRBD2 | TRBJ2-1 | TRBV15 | TGTGCCACCCGGACTAGCGGCAATGAGCAGTTCTTC | CATRTSGNEQFF
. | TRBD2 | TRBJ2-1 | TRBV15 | TGTGCCACCAGCAGTGGACTAGCGGGATCCAATGAGCAGTTCTTC | CATSSGLAGSNEQFF
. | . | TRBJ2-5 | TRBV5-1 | TGCGCCAGCAGCTTGGACTCCCGGGGGGAGACCCAGTACTTC | CASSLDSRGETQYF
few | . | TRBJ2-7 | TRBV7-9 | TGTGCCAGCACCCCATTGAGCTCCTACGAGCAGTACTTC | CASTPLSSYEQYF
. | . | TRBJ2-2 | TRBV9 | TGTGCCAGCAGCGTAGTCAGCGGCAACACCGGGGAGCTGTTTTTT | CASSVVSGNTGELFF